The 21 T cell receptor beta chains in this list originate from one sample, sequenced in a study of T cells in localized non-small cell lung cancer. Sequencing was performed with immunoSEQ multiplex PCR; in TCRdb, only in-frame clones are kept and a portion is missing. The table has about 40,000 clones, 85% to 90% seen once. The sample in question was peripheral blood, obtained before any cancer treatment. The receptors stem from a man aged 18-49 years with stage I lung adenocarcinoma.

The chain combines TRBV19 with TRBJ1-1, with D possibly matching TRBD1 (6 bases). This CDR3 is built from 13 residues. Germline V gene data show CDR1 as LNHDA and CDR2 as SQIVND (reference sequence). Trimming pared 9 bases from V and 3 bases from J, leaving 14 bases between. The CDR3 DNA reads TGTGCCAGCGGGGAGGGGGAGGACACTGAAGCTTTCTTT. Its translation: CASGEGEDTEAFF.

Here the CDR3 DNA reads TGTGCCAGCAAGGAGGGAAGAGCTGAAGCTTTCTTT. It codes for CASKEGRAEAFF. The J gene is TRBJ1-1, the V gene TRBV6-1; D gene ambiguous. Germline CDR1 MNHNS, CDR2 SASEGT. There are 12 residues in the CDR3. Trimming pared 7 bases from V and 6 bases from J, leaving 12 bases between.

DNA of the CDR3: TGTGCCAGCAGTGGGACAGGGGGCACAGATACGCAGTATTTT. Translation gives CASSGTGGTDTQYF. J is TRBJ2-3 and V is TRBV6-4; 9 bases align to TRBD1. CDR3 length equals 14 residues. V dropped 4 bases and J dropped 1; count of bases not matched to a gene: 0. The germline V gene has CDR1 MRHNA and CDR2 SNTAGT.

The chain couples TRBV7-2 to TRBJ2-7; the match to TRBD1 covers 7 bases. CDR1 and CDR2 from the germline V gene are SGHTA and FQGNSA. The CDR3 runs to 15 residues. Trimming at V came to 5 bases and at J to 3 bases, leaving 10 bases not matched to a gene. The CDR3 DNA sequence: TGTGCCAGCAGCCAGTCTACAGGGGTGGGCTACGAGCAGTACTTC. This sequence encodes CASSQSTGVGYEQYF.

V and J are TRBV4-1 and TRBJ2-3; 7 bases fit TRBD2. The CDR3 totals 14 residues. The germline CDR1 and CDR2 sequences are MGHRA and YSYEKL. The V gene end was trimmed by 2 bases and the J gene end by 9 bases; junction bases not matched to a gene: 8. In DNA, the CDR3 is TGCGCCAGCAGCCAATATGAAAGGGAGGGAACGCAGTATTTT. Translated: CASSQYEREGTQYF.

This clone was counted only a few times. V and J are TRBV29-1 and TRBJ1-1; possibly TRBD1 for D (5 bases). CDR1 and CDR2 from the germline V gene are SQVTM and ANQGSEA. The V end was cut by 5 bases, the J end by 3 bases, with 16 bases between. The CDR3 totals 14 residues. The CDR3 DNA sequence: TGCAGCGTTAGGTCGGGGGTAGCCGACACTGAAGCTTTCTTT. As protein: CSVRSGVADTEAFF.

The V gene is TRBV28, the J gene TRBJ1-5, with a possible D match to TRBD1 (6 bases). The CDR3 consists of 14 residues. CDR1 is MDHEN and CDR2 is SYDVKM in the germline V gene. V was shortened by 2 bases and J by 5 bases, with 10 bases between the two germline ends. CDR3: CASSLRGADQPQHF. CDR3 DNA: TGTGCCAGCAGTTTACGGGGGGCAGATCAGCCCCAGCATTTT. The full variable domain, rest sourced from reference TRBV28 and TRBJ1-5, is DVKVTQSSRYLVKRTGEKVFLECVQDMDHENMFWYRQDPGLGLRLIYFSYDVKMKEKGDIPEGYSVSREKKERFSLILESASTNQTSMYLCASSLRGADQPQHFGDGTRLSIL.

Concerning this clone itself: Germline and junction disagree at one end, which may indicate a read error. This chain connects TRBV5-4 to TRBJ1-2; D is perhaps TRBD1 (5 bases). The CDR3 extends over 12 amino acids. Germline-derived CDR1 and CDR2 are SGHNT and YYREEE (reference sequence). CDR3 residues: CATSVGDRGYTF. The CDR3, as DNA: TGTGCCACCAGCGTGGGGGATCGAGGCTACACCTTC.

The chain combines TRBV5-6 with TRBJ1-3; tentative D call: TRBD1 (6 bases). Trimming cost V 7 bases and J 0 bases, with 17 bases left between them. The CDR3 runs 16 residues. CDR1 and CDR2 (germline): SGHDT, YYEEEE. CDR3 in amino acids: CASFTRDIRSGNTIYF. In nucleotides, the CDR3 is TGTGCCAGCTTTACCCGGGACATTCGCTCTGGAAACACCATATATTTT.

The gene calls are TRBV9 and TRBJ1-4, with 9 bases fitting TRBD1. V dropped 2 bases and J dropped 7; count of bases not matched to a gene: 3. The CDR3 length is 14 residues. Germline assignment: CDR1 SGDLS and CDR2 YYNGEE. In nucleotides, the CDR3 is TGTGCCAGCAGCGTTACGGACAGGGGTGAAAAACTGTTTTTT. It is translated as CASSVTDRGEKLFF.

The chain recombines TRBV6-6 with TRBJ1-6, with D maybe TRBD1 (5 bases). The V end was cut by 0 bases, the J end by 7 bases, with 10 bases between. Germline CDR1 reads MNHNY; CDR2 reads SVGAGI (reference sequence). The CDR3 has 15 residues. In DNA, the CDR3 is TGTGCCAGCAGTTACTCGGGGACGGCGAATTCACCCCTCCACTTT. Its protein product is CASSYSGTANSPLHF.

The J gene is TRBJ1-1, the V gene TRBV13; TRBD1 agrees at 9 bases. V gave up 5 bases and J gave up 1 base; unmatched junction bases: 2. The CDR3 spans 14 residues. Germline CDR1 PRHDT, CDR2 FYEKMQ (reference sequence). Here the CDR3 reads CASSLDRGNTEAFF. The CDR3 DNA sequence: TGTGCCAGCAGCCTGGACAGGGGGAACACTGAAGCTTTCTTT. Full variable domain (missing parts from reference TRBV13 and TRBJ1-1): AAGVIQSPRHLIKEKRETATLKCYPIPRHDTVYWYQQGPGQDPQFLISFYEKMQSDKGSIPDRFSAQQFSDYHSELNMSSLELGDSALYFCASSLDRGNTEAFFGQGTRLTVV.

J is TRBJ2-7 and V is TRBV5-6, with a tentative D call TRBD1 (6 bases). Trimming shortened V by 1 base and J by 3 bases, and 8 bases separated the two germline ends. The length of the CDR3 is 13 residues. Per the germline V gene, CDR1 is SGHDT and CDR2 is YYEEEE. The chain's CDR3 is CASSLRGNYEQYF. The DNA for the CDR3 is TGTGCCAGCAGCTTGAGGGGGAACTACGAGCAGTACTTC. The full variable domain, its missing parts supplied by reference TRBV5-6 and TRBJ2-7, is DAGVTQSPTHLIKTRGQQVTLRCSPKSGHDTVSWYQQALGQGPQFIFQYYEEEERQRGNFPDRFSGHQFPNYSSELNVNALLLGDSALYLCASSLRGNYEQYFGPGTRLTVT.

The count of this clone is one. V is TRBV6-1 and J is TRBJ1-3; D is ambiguous. Germline V gene sequence: CDR1 MNHNS, CDR2 SASEGT. This CDR3 spans 17 amino acids. V lost 2 bases to trimming and J lost 0 bases, with 14 bases between them. CDR3 loop: CASSERASQSSGNTIYF. In DNA, the CDR3 is TGTGCCAGCAGTGAACGGGCAAGTCAGAGCTCTGGAAACACCATATATTTT.

This clone appeared a single time. J is TRBJ2-1 and V is TRBV2, with D possibly being TRBD1 or TRBD2 (5 bases each). Germline assignment: CDR1 SNHLY and CDR2 FYNNEI. V was shortened by 7 bases and J by 12 bases, with 16 bases between the two germline ends. The CDR3 consists of 12 residues. CDR3 DNA sequence: TGTGCCAGCACTCTGGGGGATAGGGGGCAGTTCTTC. Its protein product is CASTLGDRGQFF.

The J gene is TRBJ2-3, the V gene TRBV27, with a possible D match to TRBD2 (6 bases). Germline CDR1 and CDR2: MNHEY and SMNVEV (reference sequence). The CDR3 is 14 residues long. Trimming took 8 bases from V and 1 from J, leaving 13 bases between them. The CDR3 nucleotides read TGTGCCAGCTGGGACTTCACGGGCACAGATACGCAGTATTTT. It codes for CASWDFTGTDTQYF.

This sequence joins TRBV7-9 and TRBJ1-2; D uncertain. Trimming removed 5 bases at V and 2 bases at J, with 9 bases between. Per the germline V gene, CDR1 is SEHNR and CDR2 is FQNEAQ (reference sequence). This CDR3 is built from 13 residues. CDR3 in DNA: TGTGCCAGCAGCCAAATATCCAACTATGGCTACACCTTC. This translates into CASSQISNYGYTF.

This chain uses TRBV30 with TRBJ2-2; either TRBD1 or TRBD2 may fit D (5 bases each). Germline CDR1 reads GTSNPN; CDR2 reads SVGIG (reference sequence). The CDR3 length is 16 residues. V lost 3 bases to trimming and J lost 5 bases, with 19 bases between them. The CDR3 bases are TGTGCCTGGAGCGGGGCTGGGGGAGATAGAACCGGGGAGCTGTTTTTT. Translating it yields CAWSGAGGDRTGELFF.

This clone appeared once. The chain uses TRBV29-1 and TRBJ1-1; D gene unclear. This CDR3 contains 13 residues. V was pared by 4 bases and J by 7 bases, with 16 bases between. In germline, CDR1 is SQVTM, CDR2 ANQGSEA. For the CDR3, the DNA is TGCAGCGTTGCAGAGGAGATAGGGATTGAAGCTTTCTTT. Its translation: CSVAEEIGIEAFF.

The chain combines TRBV18 with TRBJ1-4; D is possibly TRBD1 (6 bases). The CDR3 loop spans 13 amino acids. V was trimmed by 5 bases and J by 8 bases, leaving 12 bases between them. CDR1 is KGHSH, CDR2 LQKENI, per germline. In DNA, the CDR3 is TGTGCCAGCTCAAGAGGACAGCTAGAAAAACTGTTTTTT. Protein sequence: CASSRGQLEKLFF.

This clone has only one observation. The V and J genes are TRBV30 and TRBJ1-1; 8 bases map to TRBD1. Germline CDR1 reads GTSNPN; CDR2 reads SVGIG (reference sequence). CDR3 size: 13 residues. J was trimmed by 5 bases and V by 4 bases; bases with no gene match: 6. The CDR3 DNA reads as TGTGCCTGGACCCGGACAGGGCAAACTGAAGCTTTCTTT. Amino acid sequence: CAWTRTGQTEAFF.